A selection of T cell receptor beta chains follows, all from one sample in a study of molecular identifiers for immune sequencing clone quantification. TCRdb called the PCR reads again in MiXCR, with one record for every CDR3 protein. The top ten clones hold 0.84% of a sample with about 510,000 distinct CDR3 sequences, about a fifth of them seen once. The sequencing sample was made of naive CD8+ T cells from blood, with Jurkat cell RNA spiked in. Receptors originate from a human donor in good health. Some libraries in this study had Jurkat cell RNA spiked in. Each CDR3 is given with its conserved first and last residue. The D gene is left open where the match is weak. Not all rows give a size; the values are once, few, many and, for expanded clones, a class.

>TRBV7-2|15|TRBJ2-3|TRBD2|many
TGTGCCAGCAGTTTGACTAGCGGGAGTGGAGATACGCAGTATTTT
CASSLTSGSGDTQYF
>TRBV6-2/TRBV6-3|13|TRBJ2-1|NA|NA
TGTGCCAGCAGTCCCGGTCGTATCAATGAGCAGTTCTTC
CASSPGRINEQFF
>TRBV29-1|13|TRBJ1-2|NA|many
TGCAGCGTTGAACAGGCTTTTCCCTATGGCTACACCTTC
CSVEQAFPYGYTF
>TRBV28|13|TRBJ1-2|NA|many
TGTGCCAGCAGCCGGAGAGCCGGTTATGGCTACACCTTC
CASSRRAGYGYTF
>TRBV4-1|14|TRBJ2-5|NA|few
TGCGCCAGCAGCCCCCCCTATGGGGGAGAGACCCAGTACTTC
CASSPPYGGETQYF
>TRBV7-9|16|TRBJ2-5|TRBD1|many
TGTGCCAGCAGCTCCAACCGGGACAGACAACAAGAGACCCAGTACTTC
CASSSNRDRQQETQYF
>TRBV4-2|15|TRBJ2-1|TRBD2|few
TGTGCCAGCAGCCAAGAGCTAGCGGGAAGGAATGAGCAGTTCTTC
CASSQELAGRNEQFF
>TRBV5-1|13|TRBJ2-7|NA|NA
TGCACCAGTACACAGGGAGGGGGCTACGAGCAGTACTTC
CTSTQGGGYEQYF
>TRBV7-9|19|TRBJ2-2|TRBD2|few
TGTGCCAGCACCTCCGGCGTGCTAGCGGAGAACACGAACACCGGGGAGCTGTTTTTT
CASTSGVLAENTNTGELFF
>TRBV7-9|16|TRBJ2-1|TRBD1|few
TGTGCCAGCAGCTCGGACAGGTTTAGCTCCTACAATGAGCAGTTCTTC
CASSSDRFSSYNEQFF
>TRBV18|13|TRBJ2-7|NA|NA
TGTGCCAGCTCACCACCGCAAGTGGACGAGCAGTACTTC
CASSPPQVDEQYF
>TRBV4-1|15|TRBJ2-1|TRBD2|NA
TGCGCCAGCAGCCATCCGGGACTAGCCTACAATGAGCAGTTCTTC
CASSHPGLAYNEQFF
>TRBV7-6|12|TRBJ2-1|NA|NA
TGTGCCAGCAGCTCGGACTCCCCGGAGCAGTTCTTC
CASSSDSPEQFF
>TRBV20-1|12|TRBJ1-2|NA|NA
TGCAGTGCTCTCACAGGCCCAGTGGACTACACCTTC
CSALTGPVDYTF
>TRBV9|13|TRBJ2-5|TRBD2|few
TGTGCCAGCAGCAGCGGGAGCGCAGAGACCCAGTACTTC
CASSSGSAETQYF
>TRBV11-2|15|TRBJ2-3|NA|many
TGTGCCAGCAGCTTATTTGACTCCCGGGCAGATACGCAGTATTTT
CASSLFDSRADTQYF